These 21 T cell receptor beta chains were all obtained from the same sample, sequenced in a study of vaccination and CD4 T cells after COVID-19. An Oncomine TCR Beta short-read assay was used to sequence the DNA from cultured CD4+ T cells. TCRdb itself ran the PCR reads through MiXCR, one entry per CDR3 protein. The sample records 9,000 to 13,000 distinct CDR3 sequences, around 50% being singletons. This sample's treatment: approximately nine-day PBMC culture with coronavirus spike peptide pools or control peptides (ViraFEST assay). Their target antigens are unknown. The specimen was CD4+ T cells from blood, cultured in vitro. The origin of the receptors is a human donor who had recovered from COVID-19.

This chain connects TRBV21-1 to TRBJ1-2; the DNA was not compared with TRBD1, the D call given in the table. TRBV21-1 is labeled a pseudogene. This CDR3 has 15 amino acids. Here the CDR3 reads CASSKRQELTYGYTF. The CDR3 DNA reads as TGTGCCAGCAGCAAAAGACAGGAACTTACCTATGGCTACACCTTC.

In this sample, this clonotype turned up a few times. The chain carries TRBV20-1 and TRBJ1-1; possible D gene TRBD1, 6 bases. The CDR3 totals 15 residues. CDR1 and CDR2 from the germline V gene are DFQATT and SNEGSKA (reference sequence). CDR3 nucleotides: TGCAGCGCGAGGAGTTTGAGGGGGTTGAACACTGAAGCTTTCTTT. This gives the protein CSARSLRGLNTEAFF.

This clonotype was picked up a small number of times. This chain connects TRBV6-5 to TRBJ2-3; TRBD2 matches at 12 bases. Germline CDR1 reads MNHEY; CDR2 reads SVGAGI. This CDR3 has 16 residues. The V and J ends lost 0 bases and 6 bases, in that order; junction bases with no gene match: 4. The CDR3 protein is CASSYSTSGGPDTQYF. The CDR3 region has the DNA TGTGCCAGCAGTTACTCTACTAGCGGGGGGCCGGATACGCAGTATTTT.

This clonotype was seen more than once but under ten times. This chain links TRBV7-2 with TRBJ2-5, with 11 bases matching TRBD1. The length of the CDR3 is 13 residues. CDR1 is SGHTA, CDR2 FQGNSA, per germline. The ends lost 5 bases at V and 8 bases at J; junction bases unmatched: 4. The CDR3 region is CASSPGQGDTQYF. The CDR3 region has the DNA TGTGCCAGCAGCCCGGGACAGGGGGACACCCAGTACTTC.

The chain combines TRBV20-1 with TRBJ1-1; a weak D match, TRBD1 (5 bases). V was clipped by 6 bases and J by 3 bases, with 17 bases between them. Germline CDR1 is DFQATT and CDR2 is SNEGSKA (reference sequence). This CDR3 contains 14 residues. The CDR3 reads CSAPRQRMDTEAFF. In nucleotides, the CDR3 is TGCAGTGCCCCGAGACAGCGGATGGACACTGAAGCTTTCTTT.

The chain uses TRBV24-1 and TRBJ2-5; 8 positions match TRBD2. The CDR3 is 12 residues long. CDR1 is KGHDR, CDR2 SFDVKD, per germline. The V segment lost 9 bases and the J segment 5 bases; nucleotides outside the gene matches: 4. CDR3 DNA: TGTGCCACCTCGGGGGGGGGGGAGACCCAGTACTTC. This gives the protein CATSGGGETQYF.

The rearrangement links TRBV20-1 to TRBJ2-3, with TRBD1 identical over 9 bases. Trimming at V came to 4 bases and at J to 4 bases, leaving 3 bases not matched to a gene. This CDR3 comprises 13 residues. Per the germline V gene, CDR1 is DFQATT and CDR2 is SNEGSKA (reference sequence). DNA of the CDR3: TGCAGTGCTACTACAGGGGGCGCAGATACGCAGTATTTT. As protein: CSATTGGADTQYF.

The chain joins TRBV19 to TRBJ1-2; a weak D match, TRBD1 (5 bases). With 6 bases removed from V and 2 bases from J, the gap between germline ends came to 7 bases. This CDR3 comprises 12 residues. Per the germline V gene, CDR1 is LNHDA and CDR2 is SQIVND (reference sequence). DNA for the CDR3: TGTGCCAGTAGGGACACCAACTATGGCTACACCTTC. This gives the protein CASRDTNYGYTF.

This clonotype was found a few times. The rearrangement uses TRBV20-1 and TRBJ2-3, with D possibly matching TRBD1 (6 bases). The CDR3 loop spans 13 amino acids. Trimming removed 5 bases at V and 3 bases at J, with 12 bases between. CDR1 is DFQATT, CDR2 SNEGSKA, per germline (reference sequence). CDR3 sequence reads: CSAGSTGTDTQYF. The CDR3 nucleotides read TGCAGTGCTGGCTCTACAGGGACAGATACGCAGTATTTT.

The gene calls are TRBV6-1 and TRBJ1-5; 7 bases are a match to TRBD1. With 6 bases clipped from V and 4 bases from J, the junction kept 6 bases outside the gene matches. CDR3 length: 14 amino acids. The germline V gene encodes CDR1 MNHNS and CDR2 SASEGT. CDR3 loop: CASRGQESNQPQHF. CDR3 sequence (DNA): TGTGCCAGCAGAGGACAGGAAAGTAATCAGCCCCAGCATTTT.

This clonotype occurred a few times. The DNA of the CDR3 is TGTGCCAGCAGCGGCGAGAGTAGCTATGGCTACACCTTC. Protein: CASSGESSYGYTF. The chain joins TRBV5-4 to TRBJ1-2; D is ambiguous. The CDR3 covers 13 residues. V lost 4 bases to trimming and J lost 4 bases, with 11 bases between them. CDR1 SGHNT and CDR2 YYREEE come from the germline V gene (reference sequence).

This clonotype is classed as medium-sized. The rearrangement links TRBV27 to TRBJ1-5; D uncertain. V lost 3 bases and J 4 bases, leaving 7 bases between the germline ends. Per the germline V gene, CDR1 is MNHEY and CDR2 is SMNVEV (reference sequence). The CDR3 runs to 13 residues. CDR3 loop: CASSFLPNQPQHF. As DNA, the CDR3 is TGTGCCAGCAGTTTCCTCCCTAATCAGCCCCAGCATTTT.

In this sample, this clonotype turned up a few times. CDR3 in DNA: TGTGCCAGCAGCTCGGACTGGTACAATGAGCAGTTCTTC. It is translated as CASSSDWYNEQFF. The V and J genes are TRBV7-2 and TRBJ2-1; D is possibly TRBD2 (5 bases). The CDR3 is made up of 13 amino acids. The V and J ends lost 4 bases and 4 bases respectively, with 8 bases between them. Looked up from germline, CDR1 is SGHTA and CDR2 is FQGNSA.

This clonotype was counted a few times. The gene calls are TRBV6-1 and TRBJ1-1, with D unclear. V gave up 7 bases and J gave up 1 base, with 4 bases separating them. CDR1 is MNHNS, CDR2 SASEGT, per germline. CDR3 length equals 11 residues. The CDR3 nucleotides are TGTGCCAGCAAGGGGAACACTGAAGCTTTCTTT. Protein product: CASKGNTEAFF.

The chain joins TRBV2 to TRBJ1-5, with D unclear. V shed 3 bases and J shed 9 bases, with 12 bases lying between them. CDR3 size: 13 residues. The germline V gene encodes CDR1 SNHLY and CDR2 FYNNEI. The CDR3 sequence: CASSEDGFRPQHF. As DNA, the CDR3 is TGTGCCAGCAGTGAGGACGGATTTCGGCCCCAGCATTTT.

J is TRBJ1-5 and V is TRBV10-1; D gene unclear. V lost 2 bases, J lost 1 base, and 6 bases lay in between. This CDR3 comprises 14 residues. Germline loops: CDR1 WNHNN, CDR2 SYGVQD (reference sequence). The CDR3 loop reads CASSEAGSNQPQHF. CDR3 nucleotide sequence: TGCGCCAGCAGTGAGGCGGGGAGCAATCAGCCCCAGCATTTT.

In this sample, this clonotype is medium-sized. The genes are TRBV6-1 and TRBJ1-2, with D uncertain. CDR3 size: 11 residues. Trimming took off 6 bases at V and 2 bases at J, with 4 bases between the two ends. CDR1 is MNHNS and CDR2 is SASEGT in the germline V gene. CDR3 coding DNA: TGTGCCAGCAGCACAAACTATGGCTACACCTTC. Translation gives CASSTNYGYTF.

The V call is TRBV29-1, the J call TRBJ2-1; D might be TRBD1 (5 bases). Trimming stripped 7 bases from V and 15 bases from J, with 19 bases between. The CDR3 spans 11 residues. Germline-derived CDR1 and CDR2 are SQVTM and ANQGSEA. CDR3 sequence (DNA): TGCAGCGCGGACCCCCAGGGTATGGGGTTCTTC. This codes for CSADPQGMGFF.

This chain connects TRBV20-1 to TRBJ2-4; TRBD2 matches at 8 bases. V gave up 1 base and J gave up 1 base; unmatched junction bases: 12. The CDR3 consists of 18 residues. Germline V CDR1 and CDR2: DFQATT, SNEGSKA (reference sequence). CDR3 loop: CSARAPPGGFIAKNIQYF. The CDR3 nucleotides read TGCAGTGCTAGAGCCCCGCCGGGGGGGTTTATTGCCAAAAACATTCAGTACTTC.

The rearrangement links TRBV25-1 to TRBJ1-6; possibly TRBD1 for D (5 bases). The CDR3 is 14 amino acids. Trimming removed 2 bases at V and 6 bases at J, with 8 bases between. Germline CDR1 MGHDK, CDR2 SYGVNS. This CDR3 is CASSEPGTNSPLHF. CDR3 in DNA: TGTGCCAGCAGTGAACCAGGGACTAATTCACCCCTCCACTTT.

This chain links TRBV19 with TRBJ2-1; no firm D call. This CDR3 is built from 15 residues. V dropped 3 bases and J dropped 5 bases, with 14 bases sitting between them. Germline V CDR1 and CDR2: LNHDA, SQIVND (reference sequence). CDR3 sequence reads: CASSIQPHPDNEQFF. The CDR3, as DNA: TGTGCCAGTAGTATTCAACCCCACCCCGACAATGAGCAGTTCTTC.